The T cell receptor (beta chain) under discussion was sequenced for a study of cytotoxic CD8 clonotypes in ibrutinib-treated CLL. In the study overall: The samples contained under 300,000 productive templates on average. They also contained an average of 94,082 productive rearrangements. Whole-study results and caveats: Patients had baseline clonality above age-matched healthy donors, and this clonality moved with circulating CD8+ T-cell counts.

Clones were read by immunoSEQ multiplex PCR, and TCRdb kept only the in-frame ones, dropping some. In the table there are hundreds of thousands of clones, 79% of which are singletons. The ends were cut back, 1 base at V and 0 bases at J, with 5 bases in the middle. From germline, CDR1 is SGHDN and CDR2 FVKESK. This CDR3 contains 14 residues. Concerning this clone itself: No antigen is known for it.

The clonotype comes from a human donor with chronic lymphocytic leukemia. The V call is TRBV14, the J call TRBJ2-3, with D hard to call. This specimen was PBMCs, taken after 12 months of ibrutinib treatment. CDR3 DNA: TGTGCCAGCAGCCAAGGGTACAGCACAGATACGCAGTATTTT. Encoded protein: CASSQGYSTDTQYF.